This TCR beta chain is from a study of shared clonotypes between healthy human individuals. Findings of the study overall: A small donor pool kept down the genetic and exposure-history diversity that was represented.

The CDR3 runs 16 residues. From germline, CDR1 is SNHLY and CDR2 FYNNEI. V lost 8 bases to trimming and J lost 2 bases, with 19 bases between them. TCRdb's copy holds only in-frame clones and misses some; the assay was immunoSEQ multiplex PCR. The sample shows 800,000 to 1,200,000 clones, around 78% of them seen only once. CD45RA+ naive and CD45RA-negative memory subsets were separated from CD4+ cells. Notes on this clone: What it binds is not known.

The sequence was collected from a man between 18 and 29 years old in good health. Some clones in this sample may be carry-over from other donors' samples. V gene TRBV2 combines with J gene TRBJ2-1, with TRBD2 as a possible D gene (6 bases). The sequencing sample was made of memory CD4+ T cells from PBMCs. As for subset: CD45RA-negative fraction. CDR3 bases: TGTGCCAGCCGGGACTCCCACGCTGTACCCTACAATGAGCAGTTCTTC. Amino acid sequence: CASRDSHAVPYNEQFF.